This TCR beta chain was sequenced during a study of T cell repertoires in cytomegalovirus infection. Study at large: CMV epitopes that were recently identified and HLA-C-restricted were used alongside well-studied HLA-B-restricted ones. An indication of both CMV infection and matching HLA type came from public TCR beta signatures.

In its sample, this clonotype was seen many times. The antigen is undetermined. Germline loops: CDR1 SGHAT, CDR2 FQDESV (reference sequence). The length of the CDR3 is 14 residues. V lost 5 bases and J 0 bases, leaving 9 bases between the germline ends. Overall study results and limits: HLA-C-restricted CMV-specific TCR beta clonotypes prevailed in the ex vivo response.

Each CDR3 protein gets one entry after TCRdb re-called the reads with MiXCR. The sample includes fewer than 950,000 distinct CDR3 sequences, approximately 32% seen only once; the top ten take 9.5% to 15%. The sequences come from cultured CD8+ T cells from PBMCs, collected from culture after CMV antigen stimulation. The chain links TRBV11-1 to TRBJ2-3; D gene unclear. This TCR was sampled from a human donor in good health (CMV status not recorded). Some clones in this sample may be carry-over from other donors' samples. The CDR3 reads CASSPRPSTDTQYF. The DNA of the CDR3 is TGTGCCAGCAGCCCACGACCCAGCACAGATACGCAGTATTTT.